These 16 T cell receptor beta chains came from one sample sequenced in a study of early T cells in non-severe SARS-CoV-2 infection. TCRdb re-called the 5' RACE reads through MiXCR, storing one row per CDR3 protein. Among 65,000 to 75,000 distinct CDR3 sequences listed, roughly 11% were seen once. Sequencing input: whole blood. These receptors originate from an adult who was a healthcare worker with PCR-confirmed SARS-CoV-2 infection or an uninfected control (not recorded which).

This rearrangement joins TRBV24-1 to TRBJ2-1; D ambiguous. CDR3 size: 14 residues. The V gene lost 7 bases and the J gene lost 0 bases, with 9 bases spanning the gap. The germline CDR1 and CDR2 sequences are KGHDR and SFDVKD. Here the CDR3 reads CATREWGSYNEQFF. The CDR3 region has the DNA TGTGCCACCAGGGAGTGGGGCTCCTACAATGAGCAGTTCTTC.

A few counts support this clonotype. V usage is TRBV5-1 and J usage is TRBJ2-5; the D call may be TRBD1 or TRBD2 (7 bases each). Trimming removed 4 bases from V and 5 bases from J, with 18 bases in between. Germline CDR1 is SGHRS and CDR2 is YFSETQ. This CDR3 region has 15 residues. The CDR3 DNA reads TGCGCCAGCAGCCCGCCCCTTCAGGGGGGGGAGACCCAGTACTTC. It is translated as CASSPPLQGGETQYF.

This clonotype was observed a few times. V is TRBV18 and J is TRBJ1-5, with D uncertain. Germline loops: CDR1 KGHSH, CDR2 LQKENI. CDR3 length: 13 amino acids. Trimming took off 2 bases at V and 3 bases at J, with 5 bases between the two ends. The CDR3 region is CASSPDDNQPQHF. CDR3 in DNA: TGTGCCAGCTCACCAGATGACAATCAGCCCCAGCATTTT.

In its sample, this clonotype was seen a few times. The CDR3 coding sequence is TGCGCCAGCAGCCGCAGGGAAGTGAACACTGAAGCTTTCTTT. It translates to CASSRREVNTEAFF. The chain uses TRBV5-1 and TRBJ1-1, with a tentative D call TRBD1 (5 bases). V lost 4 bases, J lost 0 bases, and 10 bases lay in between. Germline CDR1 reads SGHRS; CDR2 reads YFSETQ. There are 14 residues in the CDR3.

Here the CDR3 DNA reads TGTGCCAGCAGCTTCTTCCGGGAGAAGCGTGGGAATGAGCAGTTCTTC. Protein: CASSFFREKRGNEQFF. The chain combines TRBV11-2 with TRBJ2-1; TRBD2 is a possible D gene (6 bases). The V gene lost 3 bases and the J gene lost 7 bases, with 19 bases spanning the gap. The CDR3 consists of 16 residues. In germline, CDR1 is SGHAT, CDR2 FQNNGV. Using reference TRBV11-2 and TRBJ2-1 for the parts outside the CDR3, the full variable domain is EAGVAQSPRYKIIEKRQSVAFWCNPISGHATLYWYQQILGQGPKLLIQFQNNGVVDDSQLPKDRFSAERLKGVDSTLKIQPAKLEDSAVYLCASSFFREKRGNEQFFGPGTRLTVL.

The sample holds many counts of this clonotype. The chain combines TRBV6-6 with TRBJ1-6; weak D call: TRBD1 (5 bases). Trimming stripped 0 bases from V and 13 bases from J, with 10 bases between. CDR1 and CDR2 from the germline V gene are MNHNY and SVGAGI (reference sequence). The CDR3 is 13 residues long. The CDR3 region has the DNA TGTGCCAGCAGTTACTCGAGGGACCCCCCCCTCCACTTT. Its protein product is CASSYSRDPPLHF.

This clonotype was counted a few times. The rearrangement joins TRBV9 to TRBJ2-5; 11 bases align to TRBD2. The CDR3 spans 15 residues. The ends lost 0 bases at V and 5 bases at J; junction bases unmatched: 3. In germline, CDR1 is SGDLS, CDR2 YYNGEE. This chain's CDR3 is CASSVASGRSETQYF. CDR3 in DNA: TGTGCCAGCAGCGTAGCTAGCGGGAGGTCGGAGACCCAGTACTTC.

The table lists this clonotype with many counts. The gene calls are TRBV11-3 and TRBJ2-3; 11 positions agree with TRBD2. The CDR3 consists of 17 residues. Germline V gene lookup returns CDR1 SGHNT and CDR2 YENEEA. Trimming removed 5 bases from V and 2 bases from J; junction bases left unmatched: 9. CDR3 nucleotides: TGTGCCAGCAGCCAGCCGGGACTAGCGGACTACACAGATACGCAGTATTTT. Amino acids: CASSQPGLADYTDTQYF.

The sample holds many counts of this clonotype. The chain joins TRBV18 to TRBJ2-5, with D perhaps matching TRBD2 (6 bases). V dropped 3 bases and J dropped 1 base, with 12 bases sitting between them. The CDR3 sequence is 15 residues long. Looked up from germline, CDR1 is KGHSH and CDR2 is LQKENI. CDR3 in DNA: TGTGCCAGCTCACCCGTCGGGGGAACCCAAGAGACCCAGTACTTC. Its protein is CASSPVGGTQETQYF.

This clonotype is a singleton in its sample. The chain uses TRBV6-6 and TRBJ2-4; D gene ambiguous. CDR1 MNHNY and CDR2 SVGAGI come from the germline V gene (reference sequence). The V end was cut by 6 bases, the J end by 10 bases, with 13 bases between. This CDR3 is 12 amino acids long. Here the CDR3 DNA reads TGTGCCAGCAGCCTAGTACTGGATATTCAGTACTTC. As protein: CASSLVLDIQYF.

This clonotype was detected ten times or more. At one of its ends the junction is not consistent with the germline gene, which may arise from a read error. The chain joins TRBV3-1 to TRBJ2-3; 10 nucleotides match TRBD1. The CDR3 contains 12 residues. Germline V CDR1 and CDR2: LGHDT, YNNKEL (reference sequence). CDR3 sequence (DNA): TGTGCCAGCAGCCAAGGCAGGGGACAGGGGCATTTT. Its translation: CASSQGRGQGHF.

There are many counts of this clonotype. V usage is TRBV30 and J usage is TRBJ1-5, with D uncertain. With 2 bases removed from V and 4 bases from J, the gap between germline ends came to 6 bases. Looked up from germline, CDR1 is GTSNPN and CDR2 is SVGIG (reference sequence). The CDR3 loop spans 12 amino acids. CDR3 sequence reads: CAWSPKNQPQHF. The CDR3 nucleotides read TGTGCCTGGAGTCCCAAGAATCAGCCCCAGCATTTT.

V usage is TRBV7-8 and J usage is TRBJ1-3, with D unclear. The germline gives CDR1 SGHVS, CDR2 FQNEAQ. V was cut by 3 bases and J by 4 bases, with 7 bases left in between. This CDR3 is 13 amino acids long. CDR3: CASSLPLGNTIYF. The CDR3 DNA reads as TGTGCCAGCAGCTTGCCCCTGGGAAACACCATATATTTT.

This rearrangement joins TRBV6-1 to TRBJ2-7, with D possibly matching TRBD1 (6 bases). CDR3 size: 14 residues. The germline V and J ends were trimmed by 6 bases and 0 bases, with 12 bases remaining between them. The V gene's germline CDR1 is MNHNS and CDR2 SASEGT. The CDR3 bases are TGTGCCAGCAGCGCGGACAGCTACTCCTACGAGCAGTACTTC. Translated, it gives CASSADSYSYEQYF.

This clonotype showed up many times. The rearrangement links TRBV5-6 to TRBJ2-5; 7 nucleotides match TRBD2. This CDR3 has 15 residues. Germline CDR1 SGHDT, CDR2 YYEEEE. Trimming cost V 4 bases and J 1 base; bases outside gene matches: 7. The CDR3 bases are TGTGCCAGCAGCAGGGTAGCGGGTCTCCAAGAGACCCAGTACTTC. Its protein product is CASSRVAGLQETQYF.

This clonotype was detected ten times or more. The V call is TRBV7-2, the J call TRBJ2-7; 9 bases fit TRBD1. In germline, CDR1 is SGHTA, CDR2 FQGNSA. With V trimmed by 4 bases and J by 0 bases, 10 bases remained unmatched. The CDR3 length is 17 residues. Here the CDR3 DNA reads TGTGCCAGCAGCTCGAGGAGAAACAGGGGGCTCTCCTACGAGCAGTACTTC. Encoded protein: CASSSRRNRGLSYEQYF.